Each of the 16 T cell receptor beta chains below was sequenced from the same sample in a study of blood T cell repertoires in COVID-19. Assay used: immunoSEQ multiplex PCR; TCRdb lists only in-frame clones, some missing. This repertoire shows about 120,000 clones, roughly 83% found once; its top ten account for under 5%. Sequencing was carried out using peripheral blood. The origin of the receptors is a woman older than 75 with acute or convalescent COVID-19.

The V gene is TRBV19, the J gene TRBJ1-1; D is possibly TRBD1 (5 bases). This CDR3 region has 13 residues. CDR1 is LNHDA and CDR2 is SQIVND in the germline V gene (reference sequence). The ends were cut back, 4 bases at V and 3 bases at J, with 9 bases in the middle. The DNA for the CDR3 is TGTGCCAGTAGTACTAGACAGCACACTGAAGCTTTCTTT. Residues: CASSTRQHTEAFF.

The genes are TRBV28 and TRBJ2-7; D is undetermined. Between the trimmed V and J ends, which lost 2 bases and 2 bases, there was a span of 10 bases. CDR1 and CDR2 from the germline V gene are MDHEN and SYDVKM. The CDR3 spans 14 residues. The CDR3 bases are TGTGCCAGCAGTTTAGAACTACCCCCCTACGAGCAGTACTTC. As protein: CASSLELPPYEQYF.

Only one count was recorded for this clone. The chain is built from TRBV19 and TRBJ2-1; 12 positions match TRBD2. The J segment lost 5 bases and the V segment lost 7 bases, leaving 3 bases of the junction unmatched. The CDR3 totals 14 residues. Germline V gives CDR1 LNHDA, CDR2 SQIVND (reference sequence). CDR3 DNA sequence: TGTGCCAGTACCGGACTAGCGGGAAACAATGAGCAGTTCTTC. As protein: CASTGLAGNNEQFF.

The chain has TRBV24-1 and TRBJ2-1, with 8 bases lining up with TRBD1. This CDR3 has 16 residues. Trimming cost V 5 bases and J 1 base; bases outside gene matches: 6. Germline V gene data show CDR1 as KGHDR and CDR2 as SFDVKD. The CDR3 bases are TGTGCCACCAGTGCCGTGACAGGGGCATCCTACAATGAGCAGTTCTTC. Translated, it gives CATSAVTGASYNEQFF.

The chain joins TRBV7-2 to TRBJ1-4; D might be TRBD1 (6 bases). The germline gives CDR1 SGHTA, CDR2 FQGNSA. This CDR3 has 18 residues. With 1 base removed from V and 5 bases from J, the gap between germline ends came to 20 bases. The CDR3 DNA reads TGTGCCAGCAGCTTAGACAGGGCCCTGGCTTACTCAAATGAAAAACTGTTTTTT. Protein sequence: CASSLDRALAYSNEKLFF.

The chain joins TRBV27 to TRBJ2-1; D might be TRBD2 (6 bases). Germline assignment: CDR1 MNHEY and CDR2 SMNVEV (reference sequence). This CDR3 has 16 residues. The ends were cut back, 6 bases at V and 1 base at J, with 16 bases in the middle. This CDR3 is CASSPTSFSSYNEQFF. CDR3 bases: TGTGCCAGCAGCCCGACTAGTTTTAGTTCCTACAATGAGCAGTTCTTC.

The rearrangement links TRBV7-3 to TRBJ2-4, with TRBD1 identical over 9 bases. CDR1 is SGHTA, CDR2 FQGTGA, per germline. This CDR3 region has 13 residues. The ends lost 5 bases at V and 9 bases at J; junction bases unmatched: 5. CDR3 nucleotides: TGTGCCAGCAGCGCACAGGGGGCGGGCATTCAGTACTTC. Translated: CASSAQGAGIQYF. Full variable domain (missing parts from reference TRBV7-3 and TRBJ2-4): GAGVSQTPSNKVTEKGKYVELRCDPISGHTALYWYRQSLGQGPEFLIYFQGTGAADDSGLPNDRFFAVRPEGSVSTLKIQRTERGDSAVYLCASSAQGAGIQYFGAGTRLSVL.

V gene TRBV30 combines with J gene TRBJ1-5, with D unclear. CDR1 is GTSNPN and CDR2 is SVGIG in the germline V gene (reference sequence). Deletions cut 2 bases from V and 0 bases from J, with 20 bases between. The length of the CDR3 is 18 residues. CDR3: CAWSTLPEASYSNQPQHF. The CDR3, as DNA: TGTGCCTGGAGTACTCTTCCGGAGGCCTCCTATAGCAATCAGCCCCAGCATTTT.

A remark on this clone: Additional DNA sequences in this sample encode the identical CDR3. This chain joins TRBV29-1 and TRBJ2-1; D is ambiguous. The V end was cut by 7 bases, the J end by 3 bases, with 7 bases between. CDR1 and CDR2 from the germline V gene are SQVTM and ANQGSEA. This CDR3 contains 11 residues. CDR3 nucleotide sequence: TGCAGCGGTCGAGGCTACAATGAGCAGTTCTTC. It is translated as CSGRGYNEQFF.

The rearrangement links TRBV7-3 to TRBJ2-1, with D unclear. V dropped 4 bases and J dropped 9 bases, with 13 bases sitting between them. CDR1 SGHTA and CDR2 FQGTGA come from the germline V gene. This CDR3 has 13 residues. CDR3 in amino acids: CASSSPWATEQFF. CDR3 in DNA: TGTGCCAGCAGCTCCCCCTGGGCTACTGAGCAGTTCTTC. Variable domain in full (rest from reference TRBV7-3 and TRBJ2-1): GAGVSQTPSNKVTEKGKYVELRCDPISGHTALYWYRQSLGQGPEFLIYFQGTGAADDSGLPNDRFFAVRPEGSVSTLKIQRTERGDSAVYLCASSSPWATEQFFGPGTRLTVL.

The chain carries TRBV5-5 and TRBJ2-5, with 7 bases aligning to TRBD1. With 2 bases clipped from V and 1 base from J, the junction kept 5 bases outside the gene matches. This CDR3 spans 15 amino acids. Germline V lookup: CDR1 SGHKS, CDR2 YYEKEE (reference sequence). Written as DNA, the CDR3 is TGTGCCAGCAGCTTACAGGGGCCTATCCAAGAGACCCAGTACTTC. It encodes CASSLQGPIQETQYF.

This clone was recorded once. In DNA form, the CDR3 reads TGCGCCAGCAGTGAGTCGGCCAGAGGAGGGGAGCTGTTTTTT. Protein product: CASSESARGGELFF. The chain combines TRBV10-1 with TRBJ2-2; D remains unclear. With 0 bases removed from V and 8 bases from J, the gap between germline ends came to 10 bases. Germline values: CDR1 WNHNN, CDR2 SYGVQD (reference sequence). The CDR3 is 14 residues long.

This chain connects TRBV4-1 to TRBJ1-1; TRBD1 is a possible D gene (6 bases). The CDR3 totals 15 residues. V gave up 3 bases and J gave up 5 bases, with 16 bases separating them. The V gene's germline CDR1 is MGHRA and CDR2 YSYEKL. The CDR3 bases are TGCGCCAGCAGCCACCGTCGGGGGGCGAGGACTGAAGCTTTCTTT. Protein: CASSHRRGARTEAFF.

The chain couples TRBV2 to TRBJ2-2, with 11 bases aligning to TRBD2. Unmatched junction bases numbered 7, after V lost 6 bases and J lost 1 base. The CDR3 extends over 17 amino acids. Germline V gives CDR1 SNHLY, CDR2 FYNNEI. CDR3 sequence (DNA): TGTGCCAGCAGCCGCGGGGGACTAGCGGTGAACACCGGGGAGCTGTTTTTT. Translating it yields CASSRGGLAVNTGELFF. Using reference TRBV2 and TRBJ2-2 for the parts outside the CDR3, the full variable domain is EPEVTQTPSHQVTQMGQEVILRCVPISNHLYFYWYRQILGQKVEFLVSFYNNEISEKSEIFDDQFSVERPDGSNFTLKIRSTKLEDSAMYFCASSRGGLAVNTGELFFGEGSRLTVL.

The rearrangement uses TRBV7-2 and TRBJ2-1; D possibly corresponds to TRBD2 (5 bases). The CDR3 sequence is 14 residues long. Germline values: CDR1 SGHTA, CDR2 FQGNSA. Trimming left V 3 bases short and J 4 bases short, with 10 bases between. The CDR3 protein is CASSLSRDYNEQFF. The DNA for the CDR3 is TGTGCCAGCAGCTTGAGTCGGGATTACAATGAGCAGTTCTTC.

This rearrangement joins TRBV6-2 or TRBV6-3 to TRBJ2-3; tentative D call: TRBD1 (6 bases). The CDR3 has 14 residues. V was trimmed by 6 bases and J by 2 bases, leaving 12 bases between them. Germline V gives CDR1 MNHEY, CDR2 SVGEGT. CDR3 in DNA: TGTGCCAGCAGCGACAGGAGCCCCACAGATACGCAGTATTTT. Protein product: CASSDRSPTDTQYF.